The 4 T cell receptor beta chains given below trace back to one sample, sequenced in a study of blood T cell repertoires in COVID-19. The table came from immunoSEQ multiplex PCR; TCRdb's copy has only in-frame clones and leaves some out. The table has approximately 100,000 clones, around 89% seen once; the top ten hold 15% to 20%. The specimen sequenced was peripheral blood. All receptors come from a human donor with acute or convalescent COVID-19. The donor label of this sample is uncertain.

CDR3 in DNA: TGTGCCAGCAGTTACGCGTATACTGAAGCTTTCTTT. It specifies CASSYAYTEAFF. This rearrangement joins TRBV27 to TRBJ1-1; no reliable D call. V was cut by 4 bases and J by 5 bases, with 8 bases left in between. Germline-derived CDR1 and CDR2 are MNHEY and SMNVEV (reference sequence). The CDR3 contains 12 residues.

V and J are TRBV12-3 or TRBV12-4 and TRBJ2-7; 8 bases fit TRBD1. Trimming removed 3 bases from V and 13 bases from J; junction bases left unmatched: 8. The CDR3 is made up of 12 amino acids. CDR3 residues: CASSLRQGAEYF. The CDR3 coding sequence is TGTGCCAGCAGTTTGAGGCAGGGGGCTGAATACTTC.

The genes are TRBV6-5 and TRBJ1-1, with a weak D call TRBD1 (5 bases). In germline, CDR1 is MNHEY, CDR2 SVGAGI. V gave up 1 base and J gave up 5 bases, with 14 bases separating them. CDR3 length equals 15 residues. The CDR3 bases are TGTGCCAGCAGTTACTTTGGGGGTGGAGGGACTGAAGCTTTCTTT. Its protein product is CASSYFGGGGTEAFF.

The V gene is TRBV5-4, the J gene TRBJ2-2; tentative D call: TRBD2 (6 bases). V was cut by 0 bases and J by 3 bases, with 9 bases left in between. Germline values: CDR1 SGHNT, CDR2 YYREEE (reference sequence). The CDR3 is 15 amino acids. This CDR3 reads CASSLEEGYTGELFF. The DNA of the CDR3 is TGTGCCAGCAGCTTGGAGGAGGGTTACACCGGGGAGCTGTTTTTT.